This T cell receptor beta chain was documented in a study of T cell responses to AZD1222 COVID-19 vaccine. Profiling relied on immunoSEQ multiplex PCR, and the TCRdb table lists in-frame clones only, not all of them. The data contain 100,000 to 150,000 clones, about 91% of them singletons. CDR3 length: 13 amino acids. Germline V lookup: CDR1 MNHEY, CDR2 SVGAGI. With 5 bases clipped from V and 4 bases from J, the junction kept 2 bases outside the gene matches. The V call is TRBV6-5, the J call TRBJ1-2, with TRBD1 matching over 9 bases. The receptor was isolated from an adult who received the AZD1222 COVID-19 vaccine. This specimen was peripheral blood, taken 28 days after the second AZD1222 dose. For the CDR3, the DNA is TGTGCCAGCAGTACGGGACAGGGCTATGGCTACACCTTC. Its translation is CASSTGQGYGYTF.